The present TCR beta chain was sequenced within a study of cytomegalovirus exposure and HLA in healthy donors. Study results and caveats: CMV antigen specificity was confirmed in vitro for a few CMV-associated chains. Later findings reportedly placed an Asian-associated ancestry cluster below the roughly 690-donor mean for N-insertions.

This CDR3 comprises 15 residues. From germline, CDR1 is MRHNA and CDR2 SNTAGT. V was pared by 4 bases and J by 4 bases, with 6 bases of the junction left unmatched. This clone showed up many times. Antigen: not known. Samples came from healthy bone marrow donors. 60 Vbeta and 13 Jbeta primers were used in PCR. Methods used by the authors: A follow-up analysis tallied about 80 million unique TCR beta chains, 8.5 million to 14 million shared. TCRdb keeps only in-frame clones here, not all; method: immunoSEQ multiplex PCR. V, J and clone size are those of that table, while D and trimming were read from the DNA. This sample has roughly 160,000 clones, with about 82% found just once.

The receptor's source is a male donor in good health and CMV-seronegative. V and J are TRBV6-4 and TRBJ2-2; TRBD2 matches at 7 bases. Sequenced input: PBMCs. The CDR3 DNA sequence: TGTGCCAGCAGTGGGGGCGGCGGGAGCACCGGGGAGCTGTTTTTT. Encoded protein: CASSGGGGSTGELFF.